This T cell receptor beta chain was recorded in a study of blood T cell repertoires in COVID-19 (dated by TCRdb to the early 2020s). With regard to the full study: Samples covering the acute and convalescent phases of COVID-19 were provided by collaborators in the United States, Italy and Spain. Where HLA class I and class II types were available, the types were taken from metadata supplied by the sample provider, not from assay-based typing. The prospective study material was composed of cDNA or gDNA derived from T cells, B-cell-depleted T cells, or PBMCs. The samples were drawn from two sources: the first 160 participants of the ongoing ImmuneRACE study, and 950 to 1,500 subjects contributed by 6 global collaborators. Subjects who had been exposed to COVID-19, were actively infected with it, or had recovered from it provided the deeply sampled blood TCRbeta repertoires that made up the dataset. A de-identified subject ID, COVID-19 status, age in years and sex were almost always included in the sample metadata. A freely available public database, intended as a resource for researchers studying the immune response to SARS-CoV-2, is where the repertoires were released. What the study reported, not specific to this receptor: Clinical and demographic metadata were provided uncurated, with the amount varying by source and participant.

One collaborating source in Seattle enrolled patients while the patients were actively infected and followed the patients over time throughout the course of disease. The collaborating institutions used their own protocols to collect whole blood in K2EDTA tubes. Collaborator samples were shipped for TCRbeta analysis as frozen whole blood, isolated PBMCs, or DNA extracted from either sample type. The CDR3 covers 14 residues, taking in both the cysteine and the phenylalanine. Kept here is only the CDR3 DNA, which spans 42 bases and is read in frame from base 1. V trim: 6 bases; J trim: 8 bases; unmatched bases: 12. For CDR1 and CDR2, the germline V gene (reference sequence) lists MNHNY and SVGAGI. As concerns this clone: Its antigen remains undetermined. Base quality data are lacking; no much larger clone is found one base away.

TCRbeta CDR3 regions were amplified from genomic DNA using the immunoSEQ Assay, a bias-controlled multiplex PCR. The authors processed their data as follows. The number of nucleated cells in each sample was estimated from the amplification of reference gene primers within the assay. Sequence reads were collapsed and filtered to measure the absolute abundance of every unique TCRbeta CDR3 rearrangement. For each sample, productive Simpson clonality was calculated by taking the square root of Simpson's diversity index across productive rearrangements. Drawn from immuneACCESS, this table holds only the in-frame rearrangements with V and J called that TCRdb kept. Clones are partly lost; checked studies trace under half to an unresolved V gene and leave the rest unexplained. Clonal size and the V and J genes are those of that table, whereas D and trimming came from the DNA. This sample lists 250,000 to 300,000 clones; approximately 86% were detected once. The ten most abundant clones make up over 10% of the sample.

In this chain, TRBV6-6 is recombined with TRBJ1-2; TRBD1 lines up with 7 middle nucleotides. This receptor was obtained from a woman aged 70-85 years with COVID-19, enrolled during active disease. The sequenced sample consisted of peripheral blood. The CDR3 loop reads CASREGQTPGGYTF. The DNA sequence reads TGTGCCAGCAGAGAGGGACAGACCCCGGGGGGCTACACCTTC.